This TCR beta chain was obtained from a study of blood T cells in healthy people across ages. Together with a sample-barcoded 5' primer, a J-beta primer mix was included in a second PCR lasting about 7 to 12 cycles. Each cDNA was tagged by a template-switch adaptor containing 12 random nucleotides. TCRdb fed the 5' RACE reads into MiXCR, producing one record per CDR3 protein. The sample lists about 580,000 distinct CDR3 sequences; 40% to 50% were seen once. Overall study findings and caveats: Estimated diversity across one million T cells was deemed an underestimate. Relative to aged donors, long-lived donors carried more naive CD4+ cells and displayed higher diversity.

With regard to this clonotype: Its antigen is still unknown.

V lost 6 bases, J lost 2 bases, and 6 bases stayed unmatched. Germline V CDR1 and CDR2: SQVTM, ANQGSEA. CDR3 length equals 15 residues. Input material: blood. The V and J genes are TRBV29-1 and TRBJ2-1; 11 nucleotides line up with TRBD2. This sequence was found in a man older than 75 in good health. CDR3 coding DNA: TGCAGCGTCGAAACTAGCGGGAGTCCCTACAATGAGCAGTTCTTC. Translation gives CSVETSGSPYNEQFF.